This passage covers 13 T cell receptor beta chains from one sample sequenced in a study of post-analysis software for immune sequencing data. Study-level results: Controls showed lower frequencies than patients for five TRBV segments, and TRBV5-6, TRBV5-1 and TRBV20-1 were among these.

Antigens of these TCRs are unknown. TCR beta cDNA libraries included unique molecular identifiers. One entry per CDR3 protein results from TCRdb running MiXCR on the PCR reads. Of about 200,000 distinct CDR3 sequences in the sample, 29% were seen once. The sequenced sample was blood. These receptors were collected from a girl aged 2-17 years with multiple sclerosis.

This clonotype was counted between two and nine times. This chain joins TRBV5-1 and TRBJ1-1, with D unresolved. CDR3 size: 14 residues. Germline CDR1 is SGHRS and CDR2 is YFSETQ. V dropped 4 bases and J dropped 3 bases, with 13 bases sitting between them. The CDR3 spells CASSQERGYTEAFF. CDR3 DNA: TGCGCCAGCAGCCAAGAACGGGGATACACTGAAGCTTTCTTT.

With respect to this clonotype: This may be a read error, as it is one base from a much larger clone. V is TRBV15 and J is TRBJ2-7; D not resolved. Per germline, CDR1 LNHNV and CDR2 YYDKDF (reference sequence). There are 17 residues in the CDR3. The V gene lost 4 bases and the J gene lost 7 bases, with 26 bases spanning the gap. CDR3 DNA sequence: TGTGCCACCAGCACCTACGTTAAGGGCCCGTTGTACAATGAGCAGTACTTC. This encodes CATSTYVKGPLYNEQYF. The full variable domain, in which reference TRBV15 and TRBJ2-7 provide the parts outside the CDR3, is DAMVIQNPRYQVTQFGKPVTLSCSQTLNHNVMYWYQQKSSQAPKLLFHYYDKDFNNEADTPDNFQSRRPNTSFCFLDIRSPGLGDTAMYLCATSTYVKGPLYNEQYFGPGTRLTVT.

The chain joins TRBV20-1 to TRBJ2-1; 7 nucleotides agree with TRBD2. The CDR3 is made up of 15 amino acids. Trimming took 5 bases from V and 7 from J; bases not matched to a gene: 14. Germline CDR1 reads DFQATT; CDR2 reads SNEGSKA (reference sequence). The CDR3 protein is CSAPLLGREWNEQFF. DNA for the CDR3: TGCAGTGCTCCCCTGCTTGGGCGGGAGTGGAATGAGCAGTTCTTC.

This rearrangement joins TRBV3-1 to TRBJ2-5; 12 bases align to TRBD2. The V gene's germline CDR1 is LGHDT and CDR2 YNNKEL (reference sequence). Trimming removed 4 bases from V and 3 bases from J; junction bases left unmatched: 6. CDR3 size: 16 residues. The CDR3 DNA is TGTGCCAGCAGCCCCCGACTAGCGGGAGTTGAAGAGACCCAGTACTTC. It codes for CASSPRLAGVEETQYF.

This chain links TRBV20-1 with TRBJ2-1; 11 bases are a match to TRBD2. V was pared by 0 bases and J by 4 bases, with 14 bases of the junction left unmatched. There are 19 residues in the CDR3. From germline, CDR1 is DFQATT and CDR2 SNEGSKA (reference sequence). The CDR3 sequence: CSARDRGRASGRRYNEQFF. The DNA for the CDR3 is TGCAGTGCTAGAGATCGAGGTCGGGCTAGCGGGAGGAGATACAATGAGCAGTTCTTC.

V and J are TRBV5-1 and TRBJ2-5; D remains unclear. V was trimmed by 2 bases and J by 1 base, leaving 9 bases between them. The CDR3 loop spans 14 amino acids. Germline V gives CDR1 SGHRS, CDR2 YFSETQ. CDR3 sequence (DNA): TGCGCCAGCAGCTTCAGACTCGGCCAAGAGACCCAGTACTTC. Its protein product is CASSFRLGQETQYF.

The V and J genes are TRBV3-1 and TRBJ2-3, with 7 bases matching TRBD1. This CDR3 contains 17 residues. Germline-derived CDR1 and CDR2 are LGHDT and YNNKEL (reference sequence). V trimming: 0 bases; J trimming: 5 bases; junction bases outside the gene matches: 11. CDR3 sequence reads: CASSQDKGAGFLDTQYF. Written as DNA, the CDR3 is TGTGCCAGCAGCCAAGATAAGGGGGCAGGCTTTTTAGATACGCAGTATTTT.

This chain joins TRBV7-9 and TRBJ2-1, with no clear D. Germline V gene lookup returns CDR1 SEHNR and CDR2 FQNEAQ (reference sequence). This CDR3 is 13 amino acids long. Trimming took off 1 base at V and 6 bases at J, with 7 bases between the two ends. The chain's CDR3 is CASSLGPLNEQFF. The CDR3, as DNA: TGTGCCAGCAGCTTAGGGCCCCTCAATGAGCAGTTCTTC.

This clonotype showed up just a few times. This chain uses TRBV7-6 with TRBJ2-7, with 10 bases that match TRBD1. Germline-derived CDR1 and CDR2 are SGHVS and FNYEAQ. The CDR3 runs to 14 residues. Trimming at V came to 3 bases and at J to 6 bases, leaving 5 bases not matched to a gene. CDR3 region: CASSLGTGVSEQYF. The CDR3 DNA is TGTGCCAGCAGCTTGGGGACAGGGGTCTCCGAGCAGTACTTC.

The chain has TRBV7-9 and TRBJ2-1, with 10 nucleotides matching TRBD1. Germline V CDR1 and CDR2: SEHNR, FQNEAQ (reference sequence). The CDR3 runs 13 residues. The V segment lost 0 bases and the J segment 12 bases; nucleotides outside the gene matches: 2. CDR3 region: CASSLAGQGRQFF. The CDR3 nucleotides read TGTGCCAGCAGCTTAGCGGGACAGGGGAGGCAGTTCTTC.

For this clonotype: A read error may explain this, as a much larger clone is one base away. The chain employs TRBV20-1 and TRBJ2-7; 8 nucleotides match TRBD2. The V gene's germline CDR1 is DFQATT and CDR2 SNEGSKA (reference sequence). CDR3 size: 12 residues. The CDR3 spells CRATSGSRSRYF. CDR3 bases: TGCAGGGCTACGAGCGGGAGCAGGAGTCGGTACTTC.

The table lists this clonotype with a few counts. The genes are TRBV2 and TRBJ2-7; 7 bases map to TRBD2. Trimming at V came to 6 bases and at J to 4 bases, leaving 12 bases not matched to a gene. The CDR3 is 15 residues long. Germline CDR1 and CDR2: SNHLY and FYNNEI. Here the CDR3 reads CASRASGGALYEQYF. The CDR3 nucleotides are TGTGCCAGCAGGGCTAGCGGAGGGGCCCTTTACGAGCAGTACTTC.

This clonotype was recorded a few times. This sequence joins TRBV6-5 and TRBJ1-6; D is unclear. Trimming cost V 0 bases and J 3 bases, with 6 bases left between them. Looked up from germline, CDR1 is MNHEY and CDR2 is SVGAGI. CDR3 length: 15 residues. The CDR3 sequence is CASSYSGSYNSPLHF. CDR3 sequence (DNA): TGTGCCAGCAGTTACTCTGGCAGCTATAATTCACCCCTCCACTTT.